This is a list of T cell receptor beta chains from one sample in a study of blood T cell repertoires in COVID-19. TCRdb's copy holds only in-frame clones and misses some; the assay was immunoSEQ multiplex PCR. In the table there are more than 200,000 clones, around 80% of which are singletons. Sample: peripheral blood. Receptors originate from a man aged 40-49 years with acute or convalescent COVID-19. Each CDR3 is given with its conserved first and last residue. Each record gives: clone size, J gene, D gene, V gene, CDR3 protein, CDR3 DNA. D genes are given only for firm matches. Clone size is shown for a subset of rows, as once, few, many or a class of expanded clone.

clone_size: NA; j_call: TRBJ2-1; d_call: NA; v_call: TRBV29-1; cdr3_aa: CSVGPTTYNEQFF; cdr3_nt: TGCAGCGTTGGCCCTACCACCTACAATGAGCAGTTCTTC
clone_size: NA; j_call: TRBJ2-7; d_call: TRBD2; v_call: TRBV10-3; cdr3_aa: CAISDPTSGTNYEQYF; cdr3_nt: TGTGCCATCAGTGACCCGACTAGCGGAACAAACTACGAGCAGTACTTC
clone_size: NA; j_call: TRBJ1-2; d_call: NA; v_call: TRBV19; cdr3_aa: CASSIGGHGYTF; cdr3_nt: TGTGCCAGTAGCATCGGGGGGCACGGCTACACCTTC
clone_size: NA; j_call: TRBJ2-5; d_call: TRBD1; v_call: TRBV4-2; cdr3_aa: CASSQDRRDRGSETQYF; cdr3_nt: TGTGCCAGCAGCCAAGATCGTCGAGACAGGGGTTCGGAGACCCAGTACTTC
clone_size: NA; j_call: TRBJ2-5; d_call: TRBD2; v_call: TRBV30; cdr3_aa: CAWIYDSGGYEETQYF; cdr3_nt: TGTGCCTGGATTTACGATTCGGGAGGGTACGAAGAGACCCAGTACTTC
clone_size: NA; j_call: TRBJ2-3; d_call: NA; v_call: TRBV29-1; cdr3_aa: CSANAGSAPDTQYF; cdr3_nt: TGCAGCGCCAATGCGGGCAGCGCCCCAGATACGCAGTATTTT
clone_size: NA; j_call: TRBJ2-5; d_call: TRBD2; v_call: TRBV5-6; cdr3_aa: CASSLGPSGSETQYF; cdr3_nt: TGTGCCAGCAGCTTGGGGCCTAGCGGGAGTGAGACCCAGTACTTC
clone_size: NA; j_call: TRBJ1-3; d_call: NA; v_call: TRBV19; cdr3_aa: CASSAGSGKRNTIYF; cdr3_nt: TGTGCCAGTAGTGCCGGATCGGGGAAGCGAAACACCATATATTTT
clone_size: few; j_call: TRBJ2-3; d_call: TRBD1; v_call: TRBV6-2/TRBV6-3; cdr3_aa: CASSSGTGRDTQYF; cdr3_nt: TGTGCCAGCAGCTCCGGGACAGGGAGAGATACGCAGTATTTT
clone_size: NA; j_call: TRBJ1-1; d_call: NA; v_call: TRBV2; cdr3_aa: CASKVGGNTEAFF; cdr3_nt: TGTGCCAGCAAAGTGGGGGGGAACACTGAAGCTTTCTTT
clone_size: NA; j_call: TRBJ2-1; d_call: TRBD2; v_call: TRBV5-4; cdr3_aa: CASRIRGGTYNEQFF; cdr3_nt: TGTGCCAGCAGGATTCGGGGGGGGACCTACAATGAGCAGTTCTTC
clone_size: NA; j_call: TRBJ2-3; d_call: TRBD2; v_call: TRBV7-9; cdr3_aa: CASSPYGGSTGDTQYF; cdr3_nt: TGTGCCAGCAGCCCATACGGCGGGAGTACAGGAGATACGCAGTATTTT
clone_size: NA; j_call: TRBJ1-4; d_call: TRBD1; v_call: TRBV19; cdr3_aa: CASSIPPGQGGNEKLFF; cdr3_nt: TGTGCCAGTAGTATCCCCCCCGGACAGGGAGGTAATGAAAAACTGTTTTTT
clone_size: NA; j_call: TRBJ1-1; d_call: NA; v_call: TRBV5-1; cdr3_aa: CASSSQGDTEAFF; cdr3_nt: TGCGCCAGCAGCTCTCAGGGTGACACTGAAGCTTTCTTT
clone_size: NA; j_call: TRBJ1-2; d_call: TRBD1; v_call: TRBV19; cdr3_aa: CASSPFRDRDNGYTF; cdr3_nt: TGTGCCAGTAGTCCCTTCCGGGACAGGGATAATGGCTACACCTTC
clone_size: NA; j_call: TRBJ1-2; d_call: TRBD1; v_call: TRBV7-3; cdr3_aa: CASSPSGTGIYGYTF; cdr3_nt: TGTGCCAGCAGCCCCTCCGGGACAGGGATCTATGGCTACACCTTC
clone_size: NA; j_call: TRBJ2-1; d_call: TRBD2; v_call: TRBV7-2; cdr3_aa: CASSPTASGSYNEQFF; cdr3_nt: TGTGCCAGCAGCCCAACCGCTAGCGGGAGTTACAATGAGCAGTTCTTC
clone_size: NA; j_call: TRBJ2-1; d_call: TRBD2; v_call: TRBV6-6; cdr3_aa: CASTQRESNEQFF; cdr3_nt: TGTGCCAGCACTCAGCGGGAGTCCAATGAGCAGTTCTTC
clone_size: few; j_call: TRBJ1-5; d_call: NA; v_call: TRBV19; cdr3_aa: CASSTSGGNQPQHF; cdr3_nt: TGTGCCAGTAGTACCTCAGGGGGCAATCAGCCCCAGCATTTT
clone_size: NA; j_call: TRBJ1-2; d_call: NA; v_call: TRBV14; cdr3_aa: CASSPGQNLWQGYTF; cdr3_nt: TGTGCCAGCAGCCCTGGGCAGAACCTTTGGCAGGGCTACACCTTC
clone_size: once; j_call: TRBJ1-5; d_call: NA; v_call: TRBV2; cdr3_aa: CASSSGTISNQPQHF; cdr3_nt: TGTGCCAGCAGTTCCGGGACAATTAGCAATCAGCCCCAGCATTTT
clone_size: NA; j_call: TRBJ2-5; d_call: TRBD2; v_call: TRBV5-1; cdr3_aa: CASSPDGLAGLGETQYF; cdr3_nt: TGCGCCAGCAGCCCGGACGGACTAGCGGGACTAGGGGAGACCCAGTACTTC
clone_size: NA; j_call: TRBJ1-2; d_call: NA; v_call: TRBV5-5; cdr3_aa: CASSLAPGGNYGYTF; cdr3_nt: TGTGCCAGCAGCTTGGCCCCGGGGGGGAACTATGGCTACACCTTC
clone_size: NA; j_call: TRBJ1-1; d_call: NA; v_call: TRBV15; cdr3_aa: CATSRGRYTEAFF; cdr3_nt: TGTGCCACCAGCAGGGGGAGATACACTGAAGCTTTCTTT
clone_size: NA; j_call: TRBJ1-2; d_call: NA; v_call: TRBV10-3; cdr3_aa: CAISEAGDYGYTF; cdr3_nt: TGTGCCATCAGTGAGGCAGGGGACTATGGCTACACCTTC
clone_size: NA; j_call: TRBJ1-1; d_call: TRBD1; v_call: TRBV19; cdr3_aa: CASSMGFRDRVGEAFF; cdr3_nt: TGTGCCAGTAGTATGGGTTTCCGGGACAGGGTAGGCGAAGCTTTCTTT
clone_size: NA; j_call: TRBJ1-5; d_call: TRBD1; v_call: TRBV7-9; cdr3_aa: CASSAQTGGGPNQPQHF; cdr3_nt: TGTGCCAGCAGCGCCCAGACAGGGGGGGGGCCCAATCAGCCCCAGCATTTT
clone_size: NA; j_call: TRBJ2-2; d_call: TRBD2; v_call: TRBV29-1; cdr3_aa: CSALAGGPTGELFF; cdr3_nt: TGCAGCGCACTAGCGGGAGGGCCAACCGGGGAGCTGTTTTTT
clone_size: NA; j_call: TRBJ1-5; d_call: NA; v_call: TRBV29-1; cdr3_aa: CSVEVDADQPQHF; cdr3_nt: TGCAGCGTTGAAGTCGACGCGGATCAGCCCCAGCATTTT
clone_size: NA; j_call: TRBJ2-1; d_call: NA; v_call: TRBV5-4; cdr3_aa: CASSRPRGNEQFF; cdr3_nt: TGTGCCAGCAGCCGCCCCCGGGGGAATGAGCAGTTCTTC
clone_size: NA; j_call: TRBJ2-7; d_call: NA; v_call: TRBV6-5; cdr3_aa: CASSYSRDEQYF; cdr3_nt: TGTGCCAGCAGTTACTCGAGGGACGAGCAGTACTTC